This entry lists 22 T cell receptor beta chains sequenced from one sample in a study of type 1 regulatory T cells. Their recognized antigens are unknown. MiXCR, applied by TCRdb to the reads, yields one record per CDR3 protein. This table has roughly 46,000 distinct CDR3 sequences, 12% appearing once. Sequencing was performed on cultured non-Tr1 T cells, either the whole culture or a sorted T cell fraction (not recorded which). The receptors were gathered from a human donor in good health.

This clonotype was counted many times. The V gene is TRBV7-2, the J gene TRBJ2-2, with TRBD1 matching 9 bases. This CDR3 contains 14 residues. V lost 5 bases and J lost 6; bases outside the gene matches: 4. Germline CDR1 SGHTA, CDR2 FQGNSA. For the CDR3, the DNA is TGTGCCAGCAGCGGATACAGGGGGCCCGGGGAGCTGTTTTTT. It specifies CASSGYRGPGELFF.

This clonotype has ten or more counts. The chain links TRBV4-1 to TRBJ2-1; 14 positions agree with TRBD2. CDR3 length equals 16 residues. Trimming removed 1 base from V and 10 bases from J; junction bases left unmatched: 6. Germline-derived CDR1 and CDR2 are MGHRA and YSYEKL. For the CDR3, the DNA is TGCGCCAGCAGCCAAGGCTGGACTAGCGGGAGGACAGAGCAGTTCTTC. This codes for CASSQGWTSGRTEQFF.

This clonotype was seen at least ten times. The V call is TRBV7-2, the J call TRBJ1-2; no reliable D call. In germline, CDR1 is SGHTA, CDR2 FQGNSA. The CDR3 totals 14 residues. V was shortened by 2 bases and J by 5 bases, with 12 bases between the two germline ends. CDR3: CASSLRTDLYGYTF. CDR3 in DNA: TGTGCCAGCAGCTTACGGACGGATCTTTATGGCTACACCTTC.

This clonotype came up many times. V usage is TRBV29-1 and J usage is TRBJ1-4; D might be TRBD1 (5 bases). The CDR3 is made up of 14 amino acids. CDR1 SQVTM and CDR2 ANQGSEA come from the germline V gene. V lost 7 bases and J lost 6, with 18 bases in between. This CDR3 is CSAKGGAGYEKLFF. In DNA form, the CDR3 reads TGCAGCGCCAAAGGCGGGGCGGGGTATGAAAAACTGTTTTTT.

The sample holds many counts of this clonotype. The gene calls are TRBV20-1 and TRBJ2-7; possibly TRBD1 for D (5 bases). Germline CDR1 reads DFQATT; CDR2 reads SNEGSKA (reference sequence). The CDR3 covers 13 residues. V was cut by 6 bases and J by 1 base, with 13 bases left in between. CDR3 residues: CSAPPPGSYEQYF. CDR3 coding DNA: TGCAGTGCCCCGCCCCCAGGGTCCTACGAGCAGTACTTC.

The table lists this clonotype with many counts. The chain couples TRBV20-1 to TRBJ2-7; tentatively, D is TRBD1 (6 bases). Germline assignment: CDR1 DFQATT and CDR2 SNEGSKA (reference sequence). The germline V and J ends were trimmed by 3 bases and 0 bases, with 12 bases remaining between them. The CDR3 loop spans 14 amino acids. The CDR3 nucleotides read TGCAGTGCTAGGGGTGGGGGCCCCTCCTACGAGCAGTACTTC. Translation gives CSARGGGPSYEQYF.

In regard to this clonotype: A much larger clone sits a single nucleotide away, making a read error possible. Here the CDR3 DNA reads TGTGCCGGCAGCTGGGACAGGGTCACCGGGGAGCTGTTTTTT. It translates to CAGSWDRVTGELFF. The J gene is TRBJ2-2, the V gene TRBV7-6; 9 bases fit TRBD1. Germline CDR1 reads SGHVS; CDR2 reads FNYEAQ. The CDR3 has 14 amino acids.

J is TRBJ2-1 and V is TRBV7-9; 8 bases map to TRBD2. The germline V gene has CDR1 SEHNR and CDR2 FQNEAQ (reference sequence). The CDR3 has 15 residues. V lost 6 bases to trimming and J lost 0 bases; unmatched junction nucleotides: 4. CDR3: CASSRGTSSYNEQFF. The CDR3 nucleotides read TGTGCCAGCAGTCGTGGGACTAGCTCCTACAATGAGCAGTTCTTC.

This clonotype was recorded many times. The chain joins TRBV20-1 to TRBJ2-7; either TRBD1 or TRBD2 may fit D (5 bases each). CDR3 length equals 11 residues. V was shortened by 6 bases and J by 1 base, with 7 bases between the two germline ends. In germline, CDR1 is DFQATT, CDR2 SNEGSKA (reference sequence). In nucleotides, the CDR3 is TGCAGTGCGGGGGTATCCTACGAGCAGTACTTC. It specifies CSAGVSYEQYF.

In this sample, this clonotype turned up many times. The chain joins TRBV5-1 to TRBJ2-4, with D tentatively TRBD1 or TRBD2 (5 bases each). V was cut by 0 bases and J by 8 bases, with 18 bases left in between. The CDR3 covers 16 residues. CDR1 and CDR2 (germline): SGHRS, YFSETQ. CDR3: CASSLAPGSGSDIQYF. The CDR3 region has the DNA TGCGCCAGCAGCTTGGCGCCAGGGAGTGGTTCGGACATTCAGTACTTC.

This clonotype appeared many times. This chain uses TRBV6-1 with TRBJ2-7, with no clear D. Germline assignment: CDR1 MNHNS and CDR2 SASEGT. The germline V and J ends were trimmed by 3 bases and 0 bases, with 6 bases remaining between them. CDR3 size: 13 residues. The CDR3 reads CASSESSSYEQYF. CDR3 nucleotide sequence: TGTGCCAGCAGTGAGAGTAGCTCCTACGAGCAGTACTTC.

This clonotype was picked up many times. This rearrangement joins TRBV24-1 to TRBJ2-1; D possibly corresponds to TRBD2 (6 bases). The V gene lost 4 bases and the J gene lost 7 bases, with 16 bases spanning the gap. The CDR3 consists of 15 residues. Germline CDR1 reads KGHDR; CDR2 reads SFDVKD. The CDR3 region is CATSDPVTSRNEQFF. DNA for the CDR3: TGTGCCACCAGTGACCCCGTGACTAGTCGGAATGAGCAGTTCTTC.

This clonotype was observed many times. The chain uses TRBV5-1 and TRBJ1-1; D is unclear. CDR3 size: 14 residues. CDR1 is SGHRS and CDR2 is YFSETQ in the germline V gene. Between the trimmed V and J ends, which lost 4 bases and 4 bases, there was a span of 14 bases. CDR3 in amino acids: CASSVAGIGTEAFF. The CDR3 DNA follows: TGCGCCAGCAGCGTGGCGGGGATTGGCACTGAAGCTTTCTTT.

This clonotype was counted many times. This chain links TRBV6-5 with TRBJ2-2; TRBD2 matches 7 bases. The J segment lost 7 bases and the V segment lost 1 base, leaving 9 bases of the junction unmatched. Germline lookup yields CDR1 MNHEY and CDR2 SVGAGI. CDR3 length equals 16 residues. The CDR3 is CASSYYRDYRHGELFF. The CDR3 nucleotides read TGTGCCAGCAGTTACTACCGGGACTACCGTCACGGGGAGCTGTTTTTT.

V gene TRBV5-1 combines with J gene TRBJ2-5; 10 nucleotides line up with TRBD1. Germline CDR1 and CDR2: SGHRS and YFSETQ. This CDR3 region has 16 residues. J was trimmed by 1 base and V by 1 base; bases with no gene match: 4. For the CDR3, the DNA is TGCGCCAGCAGCTTGACGAGACAGGGGGCCCAAGAGACCCAGTACTTC. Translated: CASSLTRQGAQETQYF.

In DNA, the CDR3 is TGTGCCAGTCATACAGCGGGAGGTCTAGAGACCCAGTACTTC. It encodes CASHTAGGLETQYF. V usage is TRBV6-2 or TRBV6-3 and J usage is TRBJ2-5; TRBD2 matches at 9 bases. This CDR3 is 14 amino acids long. V shed 9 bases and J 4 bases; nucleotides not matched to a gene: 9. Germline V lookup: CDR1 MNHEY, CDR2 SVGEGT.

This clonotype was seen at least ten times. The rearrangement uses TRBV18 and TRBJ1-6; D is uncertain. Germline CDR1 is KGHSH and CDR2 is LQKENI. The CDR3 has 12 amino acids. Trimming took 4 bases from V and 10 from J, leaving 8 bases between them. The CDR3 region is CASSRRPSPLHF. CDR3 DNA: TGTGCCAGCTCACGAAGACCATCACCCCTCCACTTT.

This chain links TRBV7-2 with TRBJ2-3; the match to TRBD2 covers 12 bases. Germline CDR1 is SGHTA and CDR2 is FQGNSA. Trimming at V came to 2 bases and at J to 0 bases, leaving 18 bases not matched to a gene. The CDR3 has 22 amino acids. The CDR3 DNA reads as TGTGCCAGCAGCTTACGGAGACTAGCGGGAGTGGGGTTCGGTAGTAGCACAGATACGCAGTATTTT. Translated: CASSLRRLAGVGFGSSTDTQYF.

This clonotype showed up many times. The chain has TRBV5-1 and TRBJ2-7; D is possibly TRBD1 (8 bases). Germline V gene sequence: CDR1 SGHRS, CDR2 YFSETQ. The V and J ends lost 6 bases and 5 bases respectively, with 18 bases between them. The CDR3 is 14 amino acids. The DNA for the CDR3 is TGCGCCAGCACCCGGGGGGACAGGTCCGACGAGCAGTACTTC. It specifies CASTRGDRSDEQYF.

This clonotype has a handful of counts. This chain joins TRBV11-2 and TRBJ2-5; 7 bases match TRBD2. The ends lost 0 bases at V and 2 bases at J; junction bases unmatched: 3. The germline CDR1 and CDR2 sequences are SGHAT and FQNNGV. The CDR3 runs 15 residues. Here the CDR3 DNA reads TGTGCCAGCAGCTTAGAGGGGCGGGAGCAAGAGACCCAGTACTTC. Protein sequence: CASSLEGREQETQYF.

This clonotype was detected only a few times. This CDR3 is CASSLDLAGGTAYEQYF. CDR3 DNA: TGTGCCAGCAGCTTGGATCTAGCGGGAGGAACCGCCTACGAGCAGTACTTC. V usage is TRBV11-2 and J usage is TRBJ2-7; TRBD2 matches 11 bases. Germline V gene sequence: CDR1 SGHAT, CDR2 FQNNGV. Trimming cost V 3 bases and J 2 bases; bases outside gene matches: 9. The CDR3 is 17 residues long. The full variable domain, completed using reference TRBV11-2 and TRBJ2-7, is EAGVAQSPRYKIIEKRQSVAFWCNPISGHATLYWYQQILGQGPKLLIQFQNNGVVDDSQLPKDRFSAERLKGVDSTLKIQPAKLEDSAVYLCASSLDLAGGTAYEQYFGPGTRLTVT.

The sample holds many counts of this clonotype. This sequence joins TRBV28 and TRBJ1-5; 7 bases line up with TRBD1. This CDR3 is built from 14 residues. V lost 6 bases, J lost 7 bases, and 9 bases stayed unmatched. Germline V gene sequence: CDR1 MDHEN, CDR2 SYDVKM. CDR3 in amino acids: CASRPQGPWQPQHF. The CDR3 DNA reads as TGTGCCAGCAGACCACAGGGGCCTTGGCAGCCCCAGCATTTT.